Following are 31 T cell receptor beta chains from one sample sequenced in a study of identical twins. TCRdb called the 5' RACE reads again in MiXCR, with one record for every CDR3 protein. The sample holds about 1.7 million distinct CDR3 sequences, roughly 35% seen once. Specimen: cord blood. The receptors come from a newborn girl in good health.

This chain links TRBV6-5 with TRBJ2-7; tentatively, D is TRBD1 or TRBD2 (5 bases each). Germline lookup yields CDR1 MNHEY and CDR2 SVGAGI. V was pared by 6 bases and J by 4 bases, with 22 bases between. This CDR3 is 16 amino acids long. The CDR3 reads CASSLTLGTAGYEQYF. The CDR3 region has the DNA TGTGCCAGCAGCCTTACGTTAGGGACCGCCGGTTACGAGCAGTACTTC.

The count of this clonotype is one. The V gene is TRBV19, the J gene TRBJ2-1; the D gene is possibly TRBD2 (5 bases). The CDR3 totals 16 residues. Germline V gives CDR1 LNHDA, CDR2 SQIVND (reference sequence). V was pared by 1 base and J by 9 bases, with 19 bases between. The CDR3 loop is CASSIARRGWVSEQFF. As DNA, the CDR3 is TGTGCCAGTAGTATAGCCCGGCGAGGGTGGGTATCTGAGCAGTTCTTC.

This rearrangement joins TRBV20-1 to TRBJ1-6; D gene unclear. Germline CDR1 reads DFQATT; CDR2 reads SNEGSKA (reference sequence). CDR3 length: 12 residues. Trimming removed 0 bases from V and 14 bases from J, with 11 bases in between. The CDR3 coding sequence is TGCAGTGCTAGAGATGGAGGCCCCGCCCTCCACTTT. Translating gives CSARDGGPALHF.

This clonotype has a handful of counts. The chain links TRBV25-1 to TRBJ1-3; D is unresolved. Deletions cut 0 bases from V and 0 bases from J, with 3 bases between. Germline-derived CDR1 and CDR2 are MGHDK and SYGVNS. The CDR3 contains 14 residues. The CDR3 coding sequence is TGTGCCAGCAGTGAATACGGCTCTGGAAACACCATATATTTT. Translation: CASSEYGSGNTIYF.

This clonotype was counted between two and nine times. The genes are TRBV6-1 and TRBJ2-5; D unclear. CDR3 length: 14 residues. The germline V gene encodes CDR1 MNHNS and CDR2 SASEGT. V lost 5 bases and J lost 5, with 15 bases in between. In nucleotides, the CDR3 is TGTGCCAGCAGTCCAGCGCTATTTTGGGAGACCCAGTACTTC. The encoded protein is CASSPALFWETQYF.

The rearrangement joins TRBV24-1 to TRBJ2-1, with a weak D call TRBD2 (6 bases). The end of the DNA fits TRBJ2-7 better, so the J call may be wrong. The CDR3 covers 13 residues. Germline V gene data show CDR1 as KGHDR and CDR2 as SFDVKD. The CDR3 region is CATSVAEGYEQYF. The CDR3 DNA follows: TGTGCCACCAGTGTAGCGGAAGGATACGAGCAGTACTTC.

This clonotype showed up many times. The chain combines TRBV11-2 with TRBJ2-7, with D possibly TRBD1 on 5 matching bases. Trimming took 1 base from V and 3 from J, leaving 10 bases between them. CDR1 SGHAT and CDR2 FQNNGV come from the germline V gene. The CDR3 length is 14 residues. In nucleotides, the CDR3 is TGTGCCAGCAGCTTAGCCTCTGGACACTACGAGCAGTACTTC. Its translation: CASSLASGHYEQYF.

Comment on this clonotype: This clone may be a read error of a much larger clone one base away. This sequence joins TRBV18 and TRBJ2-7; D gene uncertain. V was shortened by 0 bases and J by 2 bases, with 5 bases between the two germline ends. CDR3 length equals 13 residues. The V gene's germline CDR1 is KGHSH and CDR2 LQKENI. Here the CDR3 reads CASSPPDPYEQYF. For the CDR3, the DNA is TGTGCCAGCTCACCACCGGACCCCTACGAGCAGTACTTC.

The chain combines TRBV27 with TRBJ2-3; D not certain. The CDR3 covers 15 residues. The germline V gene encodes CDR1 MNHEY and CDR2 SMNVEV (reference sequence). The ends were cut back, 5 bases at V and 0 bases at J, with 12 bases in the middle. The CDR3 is CASSGFIRSTDTQYF. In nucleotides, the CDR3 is TGTGCCAGCAGTGGATTCATCAGGAGCACAGATACGCAGTATTTT.

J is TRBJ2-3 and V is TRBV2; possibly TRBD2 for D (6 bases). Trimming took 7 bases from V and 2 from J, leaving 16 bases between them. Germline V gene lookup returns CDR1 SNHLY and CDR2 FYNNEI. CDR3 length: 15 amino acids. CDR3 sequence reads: CASTGSLALTDTQYF. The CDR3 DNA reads TGTGCCAGCACCGGGAGTCTAGCGCTCACAGATACGCAGTATTTT.

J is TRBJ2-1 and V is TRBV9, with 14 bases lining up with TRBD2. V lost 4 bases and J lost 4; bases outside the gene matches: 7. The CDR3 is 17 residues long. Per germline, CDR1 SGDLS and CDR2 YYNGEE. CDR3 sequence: CASSPIWTSGGYNEQFF. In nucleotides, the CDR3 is TGTGCCAGCAGCCCGATTTGGACTAGCGGGGGGTACAATGAGCAGTTCTTC.

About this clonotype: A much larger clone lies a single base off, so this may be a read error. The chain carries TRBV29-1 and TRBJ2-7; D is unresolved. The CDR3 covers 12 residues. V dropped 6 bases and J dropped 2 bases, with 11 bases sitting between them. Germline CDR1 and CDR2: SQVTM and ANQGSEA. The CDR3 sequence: CSVQSSPYEQYF. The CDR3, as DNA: TGCAGCGTCCAGAGTAGTCCCTACGAGCAGTACTTC.

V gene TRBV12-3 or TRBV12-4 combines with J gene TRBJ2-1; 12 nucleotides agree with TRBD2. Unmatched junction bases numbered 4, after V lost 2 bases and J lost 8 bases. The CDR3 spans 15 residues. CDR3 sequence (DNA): TGTGCCAGCAGTTTATCTCTAGCGGGGGGGCATGAGCAGTTCTTC. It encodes CASSLSLAGGHEQFF.

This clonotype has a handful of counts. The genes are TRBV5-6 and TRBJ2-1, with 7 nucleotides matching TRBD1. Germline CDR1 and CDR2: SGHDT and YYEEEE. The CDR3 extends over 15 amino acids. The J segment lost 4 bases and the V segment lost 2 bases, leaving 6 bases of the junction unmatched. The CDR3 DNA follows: TGTGCCAGCAGCTTTGAGGGGGCTCTATACAATGAGCAGTTCTTC. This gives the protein CASSFEGALYNEQFF.

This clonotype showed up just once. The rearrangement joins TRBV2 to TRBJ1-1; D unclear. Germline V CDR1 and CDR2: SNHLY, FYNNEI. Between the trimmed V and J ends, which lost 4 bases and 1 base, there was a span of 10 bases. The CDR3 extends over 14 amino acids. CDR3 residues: CASSAESSNTEAFF. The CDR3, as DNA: TGTGCCAGCAGTGCGGAGAGCTCGAACACTGAAGCTTTCTTT.

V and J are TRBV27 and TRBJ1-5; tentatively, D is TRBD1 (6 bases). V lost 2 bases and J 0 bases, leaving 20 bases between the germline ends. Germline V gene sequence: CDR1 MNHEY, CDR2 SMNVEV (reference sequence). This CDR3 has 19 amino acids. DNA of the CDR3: TGTGCCAGCAGTTTAGGGCCGATAGGGGGACCCTTTAGCAATCAGCCCCAGCATTTT. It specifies CASSLGPIGGPFSNQPQHF.

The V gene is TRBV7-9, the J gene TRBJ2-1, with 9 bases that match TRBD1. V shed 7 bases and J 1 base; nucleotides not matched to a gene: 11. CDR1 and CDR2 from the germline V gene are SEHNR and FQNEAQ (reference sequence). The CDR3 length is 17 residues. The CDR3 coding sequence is TGTGCCAGCATACATGGCATCGGGACAGGGTCCTACAATGAGCAGTTCTTC. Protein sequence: CASIHGIGTGSYNEQFF.

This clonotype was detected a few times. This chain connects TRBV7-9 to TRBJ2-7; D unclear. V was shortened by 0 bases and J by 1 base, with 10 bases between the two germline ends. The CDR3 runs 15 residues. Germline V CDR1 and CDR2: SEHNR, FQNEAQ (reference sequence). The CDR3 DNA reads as TGTGCCAGCAGCTTAGCTTTAGGTACTTCCTACGAGCAGTACTTC. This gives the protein CASSLALGTSYEQYF.

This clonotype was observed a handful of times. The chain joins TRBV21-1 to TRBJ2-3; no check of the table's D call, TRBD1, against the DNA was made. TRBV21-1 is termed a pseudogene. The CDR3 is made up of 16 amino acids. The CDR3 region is CASSKRRTGNTDTQYF. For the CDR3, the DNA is TGTGCCAGCAGCAAAAGGAGGACAGGGAACACAGATACGCAGTATTTT.

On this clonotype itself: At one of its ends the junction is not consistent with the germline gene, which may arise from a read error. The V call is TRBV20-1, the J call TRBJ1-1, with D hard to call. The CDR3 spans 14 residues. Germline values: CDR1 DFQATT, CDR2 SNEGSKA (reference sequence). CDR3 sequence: CSARGQRKNTGAFF. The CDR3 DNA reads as TGCAGTGCTAGAGGGCAAAGAAAGAACACTGGAGCTTTCTTT.

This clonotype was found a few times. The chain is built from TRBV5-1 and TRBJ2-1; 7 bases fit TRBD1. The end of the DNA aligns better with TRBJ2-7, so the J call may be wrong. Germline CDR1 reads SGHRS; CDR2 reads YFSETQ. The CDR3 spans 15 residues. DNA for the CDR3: TGCGCCAGCAGCTTGGGACCGAAAGGGGGCAATGAGCAGTACTTC. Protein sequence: CASSLGPKGGNEQYF.

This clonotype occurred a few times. The CDR3 loop reads CASSPGTSGGFQETQYF. In nucleotides, the CDR3 is TGTGCCAGCAGCCCTGGGACTAGCGGGGGTTTCCAAGAGACCCAGTACTTC. The rearrangement uses TRBV5-6 and TRBJ2-5, with TRBD2 matching 14 bases. The CDR3 extends over 17 amino acids. The germline CDR1 and CDR2 sequences are SGHDT and YYEEEE. Trimming removed 4 bases from V and 1 base from J; junction bases left unmatched: 6.

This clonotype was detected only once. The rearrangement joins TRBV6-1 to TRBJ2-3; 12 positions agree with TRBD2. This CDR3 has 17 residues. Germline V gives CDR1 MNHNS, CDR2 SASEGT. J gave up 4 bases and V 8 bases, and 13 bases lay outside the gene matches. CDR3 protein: CASGGLLAGGRSDTQYF. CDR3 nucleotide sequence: TGTGCCAGCGGAGGATTGCTAGCGGGGGGGAGGTCAGATACGCAGTATTTT.

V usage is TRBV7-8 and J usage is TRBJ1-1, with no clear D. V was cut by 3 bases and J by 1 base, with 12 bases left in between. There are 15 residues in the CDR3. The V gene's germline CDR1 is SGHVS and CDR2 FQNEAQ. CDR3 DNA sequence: TGTGCCAGCAGCTTTACAGCTCTGAGGAACACTGAAGCTTTCTTT. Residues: CASSFTALRNTEAFF.

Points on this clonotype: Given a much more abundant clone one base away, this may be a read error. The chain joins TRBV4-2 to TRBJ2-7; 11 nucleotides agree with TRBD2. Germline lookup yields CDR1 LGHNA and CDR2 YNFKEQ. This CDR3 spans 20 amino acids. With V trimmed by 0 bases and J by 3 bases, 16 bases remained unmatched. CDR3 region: CASSQEYLELAGVKIYEQYF. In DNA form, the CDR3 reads TGTGCCAGCAGCCAAGAGTATCTAGAACTAGCGGGGGTCAAAATCTACGAGCAGTACTTC.

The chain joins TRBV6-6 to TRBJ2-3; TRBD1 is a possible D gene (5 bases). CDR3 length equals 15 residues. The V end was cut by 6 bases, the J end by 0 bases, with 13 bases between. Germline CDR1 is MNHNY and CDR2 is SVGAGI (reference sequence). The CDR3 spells CASRKGHPSTDTQYF. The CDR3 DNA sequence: TGTGCCAGCAGAAAAGGACATCCTAGCACAGATACGCAGTATTTT.

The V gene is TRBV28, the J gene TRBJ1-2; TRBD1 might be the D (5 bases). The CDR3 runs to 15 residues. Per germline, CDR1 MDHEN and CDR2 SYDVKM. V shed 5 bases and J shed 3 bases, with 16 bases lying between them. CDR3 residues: CASSPGRRGHYGYTF. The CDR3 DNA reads TGTGCCAGCAGTCCCGGAAGACGGGGCCACTATGGCTACACCTTC.

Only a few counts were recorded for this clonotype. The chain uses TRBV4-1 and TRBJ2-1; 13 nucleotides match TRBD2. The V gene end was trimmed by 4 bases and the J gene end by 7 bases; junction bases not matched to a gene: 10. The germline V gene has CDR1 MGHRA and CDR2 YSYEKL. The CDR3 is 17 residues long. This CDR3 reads CASSPGLAGVFFNEQFF. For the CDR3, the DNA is TGCGCCAGCAGCCCTGGACTAGCGGGGGTCTTTTTTAATGAGCAGTTCTTC.

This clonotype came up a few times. CDR3: CSAASGGALDTQYF. CDR3 DNA: TGCAGTGCTGCCAGCGGGGGGGCCTTAGATACGCAGTATTTT. The J gene is TRBJ2-3, the V gene TRBV20-1, with TRBD2 identical over 10 bases. Germline assignment: CDR1 DFQATT and CDR2 SNEGSKA (reference sequence). This CDR3 spans 14 amino acids. Unmatched junction bases numbered 7, after V lost 5 bases and J lost 5 bases.

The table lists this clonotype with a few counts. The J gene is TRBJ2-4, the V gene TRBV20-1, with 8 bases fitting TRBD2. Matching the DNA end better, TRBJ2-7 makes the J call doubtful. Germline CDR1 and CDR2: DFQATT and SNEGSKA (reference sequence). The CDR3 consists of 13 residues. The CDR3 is CSGRSSGRYEQYF. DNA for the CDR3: TGCAGTGGCAGATCTAGCGGGCGCTACGAGCAGTACTTC.

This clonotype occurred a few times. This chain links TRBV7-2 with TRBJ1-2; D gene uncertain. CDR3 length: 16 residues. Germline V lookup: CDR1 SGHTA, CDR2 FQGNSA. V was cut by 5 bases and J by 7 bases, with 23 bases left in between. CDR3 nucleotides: TGTGCCAGCAGCCCCAACACCCGGTGGGAAATCTTTGGCTACACCTTC. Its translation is CASSPNTRWEIFGYTF.